This T cell receptor beta chain is drawn from a study of cytomegalovirus exposure and HLA in healthy donors. The study's findings and limits: Presence/absence analyses assumed roughly uniform sequencing depth across donors. One later analysis reportedly identified an Asian-associated ancestry cluster that showed fewer N-insertions than the approximately 700-donor mean.

Germline CDR1 reads MGHDK; CDR2 reads SYGVNS. This CDR3 spans 15 amino acids. Trimming stripped 7 bases from V and 0 bases from J, with 10 bases between. PCR employed 60 Vbeta and 13 Jbeta primers. Method: immunoSEQ multiplex PCR; TCRdb's copy keeps in-frame clones and lacks some. The table has roughly 140,000 clones, roughly 82% seen once. Regarding this clone: Its antigen is still unknown.

Material: PBMCs. This sequence originates from a man in his thirties or forties in good health and CMV-seropositive. The J gene is TRBJ2-6, the V gene TRBV25-1; no firm D call. The CDR3 DNA reads TGTGCCAGCATGAATTCGCGCTCTGGGGCCAACGTCCTGACTTTC. This encodes CASMNSRSGANVLTF. The variable domain in full, with the rest retrieved from reference TRBV25-1 and TRBJ2-6, is EADIYQTPRYLVIGTGKKITLECSQTMGHDKMYWYQQDPGMELHLIHYSYGVNSTEKGDLSSESTVSRIRTEHFPLTLESARPSHTSQYLCASMNSRSGANVLTFGAGSRLTVL.